A selection of T cell receptor beta chains follows, all from one sample in a study of blood T cell repertoires in COVID-19. TCRdb's copy holds only in-frame clones and misses some; the assay was immunoSEQ multiplex PCR. The sample contains about 390,000 clones, approximately 87% of which appear only once. The source material was PBMCs or T cells enriched from blood (not recorded which). Receptors originate from a woman aged 45-59 years who had recovered from COVID-19. Each CDR3 is given with its conserved first and last residue. The order of the fields is V gene, D gene, J gene, clone size, CDR3 DNA, CDR3 protein. A D gene is named only where the DNA matches it firmly. The listing skips clone size in some rows; elsewhere it reads once, few, many or a size class.

TRBV12-5	TRBD2	TRBJ2-3	.	TGTGCTAGTGGTTTGGGAATGACTAGCGGGGGCACAGATACGCAGTATTTT	CASGLGMTSGGTDTQYF
TRBV5-1	TRBD1	TRBJ1-1	few	TGCGCCAGCAGCTTGGCCGACAGGGGCGATACTGAAGCTTTCTTT	CASSLADRGDTEAFF
TRBV29-1	.	TRBJ2-7	.	TGCAGCGTTGTGACAGCCTCCTACGAGCAGTACTTC	CSVVTASYEQYF
TRBV7-2	.	TRBJ2-5	.	TGTGCCAGCAGCCCAGCAGCAGGGGTAGGGGAGACCCAGTACTTC	CASSPAAGVGETQYF
TRBV5-5	.	TRBJ1-4	.	TGTGCCAGCAGCGGCGGACAGTTCAATGAAAAACTGTTTTTT	CASSGGQFNEKLFF
TRBV15	TRBD1	TRBJ1-5	once	TGTGCCACGACAGGGCTGGGGAGCAATCAGCCCCAGCATTTT	CATTGLGSNQPQHF
TRBV4-2	.	TRBJ1-5	.	TGTGCCAGCAGCCAAGAGCAGGGGAGCAATCAGCCCCAGCATTTT	CASSQEQGSNQPQHF
TRBV29-1	TRBD1	TRBJ2-7	.	TGCAGCGTCTCTCGGGACAGCCTAGGGTACGAGCAGTACTTC	CSVSRDSLGYEQYF
TRBV19	TRBD2	TRBJ2-7	.	TGTGCCAGTAGGGGACTAGCGGGCTCCTACGAGCAGTACTTC	CASRGLAGSYEQYF
TRBV9	.	TRBJ2-7	.	TGTGCCAGCAGCGTAGTCTCAGGGCCGCCTGGGGAGCAGTACTTC	CASSVVSGPPGEQYF
TRBV10-3	.	TRBJ1-5	.	TGTGCCATCAGTGAGATCGATCAGCCCCAGCATTTT	CAISEIDQPQHF
TRBV9	.	TRBJ2-1	.	TGTGCCAGCAGCGTAGTTTCCAGCTCCTACAATGAGCAGTTCTTC	CASSVVSSSYNEQFF
TRBV5-1	TRBD1	TRBJ2-3	.	TGCGCCAGCAGCGGGCGGGACAGGGAGGCAGATACGCAGTATTTT	CASSGRDREADTQYF
TRBV24-1	.	TRBJ2-7	.	TGTGCCACCAGTGACCCGAGGCAGGGTAGCTCCTACGAGCAGTACTTC	CATSDPRQGSSYEQYF
TRBV7-9	TRBD1	TRBJ1-2	.	TGTGCCAGCAGCACTAGGGACAGTGCTAGCTATGGCTACACCTTC	CASSTRDSASYGYTF
TRBV28	TRBD2	TRBJ2-5	.	TGTGCCAGCATCAATAGCGGGGGATTAGAGACCCAGTACTTC	CASINSGGLETQYF
TRBV6-5	.	TRBJ2-1	.	TGTGCCAGCAGCAGAGGAAGCTCCTACAATGAGCAGTTCTTC	CASSRGSSYNEQFF
TRBV3-1/TRBV3-2	.	TRBJ1-3	.	TGTGCCAGCAGCCAAGCCCTTGGAGACTCTGGAAACACCATATATTTT	CASSQALGDSGNTIYF
TRBV19	.	TRBJ2-5	.	TGTGCCAGTAGTATAGGGGGGGGGACAGGACAAGAGACCCAGTACTTC	CASSIGGGTGQETQYF
TRBV6-4	TRBD1	TRBJ1-5	.	TGTGCCAGCAGTTGTACCGACAGGGACCATCAGCCCCAGCATTTT	CASSCTDRDHQPQHF
TRBV10-3	TRBD1	TRBJ1-1	.	TGTGCCATCAGCCAGGGACAGGGAGCTGAAGCTTTCTTT	CAISQGQGAEAFF
TRBV3-1/TRBV3-2	.	TRBJ2-3	.	TGTGCCAGCAGCCGTATCAGGGTTTCGGATACGCAGTATTTT	CASSRIRVSDTQYF
TRBV6-1	.	TRBJ1-5	.	TGTGCCAGCAGTGAGAGGCGGCACGAGAGTCAGCCCCAGCATTTT	CASSERRHESQPQHF
TRBV6-6	.	TRBJ2-5	once	TGTGCCGGCAGTCCCACTCGAGAGACCCAGTACTTC	CAGSPTRETQYF
TRBV27	.	TRBJ1-1	.	TGTGCCAGCAGCAGGGAAAGGCGAACTGAAGCTTTCTTT	CASSRERRTEAFF
TRBV6-2/TRBV6-3	.	TRBJ2-7	many	TGTGCCAGCAGTCTCCTCTACGAGCAGTACTTC	CASSLLYEQYF
TRBV28	.	TRBJ2-7	.	TGTGCCAGCAGTACACGTGGACACAGGACGTCCTACGAGCAGTACTTC	CASSTRGHRTSYEQYF
TRBV7-9	TRBD2	TRBJ2-1	.	TGTGCCAGCAGCCCGCGGACTAGCGGGGCGGGTGAGCAGTTCTTC	CASSPRTSGAGEQFF
TRBV19	.	TRBJ1-2	.	TGTGCCAGTGGGCAGGGGCTTTCTGGCTACACCTTC	CASGQGLSGYTF
TRBV6-5	.	TRBJ1-2	.	TGTGCCTGTCACTCGGCCCCGGGGGGTGGCTACACCTTC	CACHSAPGGGYTF
TRBV27	.	TRBJ1-1	.	TGTGCCAGCAGTTTAAGGTCCGCGGGTTGGGCTGAAGCTTTCTTT	CASSLRSAGWAEAFF
TRBV19	TRBD1	TRBJ1-4	.	TGTGCCAGTAGACCCACAGGGGGGGATTCTGAAAAACTGTTTTTT	CASRPTGGDSEKLFF
TRBV19	TRBD1	TRBJ1-1	once	TGTGCCAGTAGTATATTGTCCGGGACAGGAAAGAGCACTGAAGCTTTCTTT	CASSILSGTGKSTEAFF
TRBV16	.	TRBJ1-5	.	TGTGCCAGCAGCCAATCAGGGGGTTATAATCAGCCCCAGCATTTT	CASSQSGGYNQPQHF
TRBV6-1	TRBD2	TRBJ2-3	.	TGTGCCAGCAGTGAATTTGGTACTAGCGGGGGGGCCCGTCGCGCGGATACGCAGTATTTT	CASSEFGTSGGARRADTQYF
TRBV6-1	TRBD2	TRBJ2-3	.	TGTGCCAGCAGTGGTGTGCTAGCGGGGCTCACAGATACGCAGTATTTT	CASSGVLAGLTDTQYF
TRBV2	.	TRBJ2-1	.	TGTGCCACCCAGGGGACATGGACTAGTCCACGAAACAATGAGCAGTTCTTC	CATQGTWTSPRNNEQFF
TRBV14	TRBD1	TRBJ1-4	.	TGTGCCAGCAGCCAAGCGTTGGGACAGAAAAATGAAAAACTGTTTTTT	CASSQALGQKNEKLFF
TRBV6-6	TRBD1	TRBJ2-1	.	TGTGCCAGCAGCCCCTACCCGGGACAGGGATTGAATGAGCAGTTCTTC	CASSPYPGQGLNEQFF
TRBV5-4	TRBD1	TRBJ2-2	.	TGTGCCAGCAGCTTGAACAGGGGGTCGAACACCGGGGAGCTGTTTTTT	CASSLNRGSNTGELFF
TRBV5-4	TRBD1	TRBJ1-1	few	TGTGCCAGCAGCTTGGTCGCGCGCACAGGGGGGATGACTTTCTTT	CASSLVARTGGMTFF
TRBV7-2	TRBD1	TRBJ1-5	.	TGTGCCAGCAGCTGGACAGGGGCGGAGCAGCCCCAGCATTTT	CASSWTGAEQPQHF
TRBV19	TRBD1	TRBJ1-3	.	TGTGCCAGTAGGCAATCACCGGGACAGAAAGGAAACACCATATATTTT	CASRQSPGQKGNTIYF
TRBV20-1	.	TRBJ2-3	.	TGCAGTGCCCTCACATGGGATACGCAGTATTTT	CSALTWDTQYF
TRBV6-1	TRBD1	TRBJ1-3	.	TGTGCCAGCAGTGAAAACGGACAGGGCTACTCTGGAAACACCATATATTTT	CASSENGQGYSGNTIYF
TRBV5-6	.	TRBJ2-7	.	TGTGCCAGCAGCTTGGGGCCCGCTCCCCACGAGCAGTACTTC	CASSLGPAPHEQYF
TRBV15	.	TRBJ2-7	.	TGTGCCACCAGCTCCAGCGTTGGGAGTGGTCTGGAGTACTTC	CATSSSVGSGLEYF
TRBV5-4	.	TRBJ2-1	.	TGTGCCAGCAGCTCGACAGGAAGCTCCTACAATGAGCAGTTCTTC	CASSSTGSSYNEQFF
TRBV19	.	TRBJ2-2	.	TGTGCCAGTAGTACCAACCTATGGTCCGGGGAGCTGTTTTTT	CASSTNLWSGELFF